This T cell receptor beta chain was found in a study of long-term antiretroviral therapy in people with HIV. Worth noting for this clone: The antigen is undetermined.

Findings and caveats of the study: Blood obtained between 2004 and 2017 may reflect older ART regimens. CDR3 length ranges were narrower in HIV repertoires than in controls.

Sequencing used immunoSEQ v3.0 at survey level. The assay was immunoSEQ multiplex PCR, and TCRdb's table has in-frame clones only and misses some. Among about 30,000 clones listed, over 90% were seen once. Trimming stripped 3 bases from V and 8 bases from J, with 5 bases between. From germline, CDR1 is KGHSH and CDR2 LQKENI. The CDR3 extends over 11 amino acids. The V and J genes are TRBV18 and TRBJ2-1; D unresolved. This TCR derives from a man aged 40-50 years with HIV. The sequences come from unsorted PBMCs, collected 6.2 years after starting antiretroviral therapy. CDR3 bases: TGTGCCAGCTCACCTAGCCATGAGCAGTTCTTC. Its translation: CASSPSHEQFF.